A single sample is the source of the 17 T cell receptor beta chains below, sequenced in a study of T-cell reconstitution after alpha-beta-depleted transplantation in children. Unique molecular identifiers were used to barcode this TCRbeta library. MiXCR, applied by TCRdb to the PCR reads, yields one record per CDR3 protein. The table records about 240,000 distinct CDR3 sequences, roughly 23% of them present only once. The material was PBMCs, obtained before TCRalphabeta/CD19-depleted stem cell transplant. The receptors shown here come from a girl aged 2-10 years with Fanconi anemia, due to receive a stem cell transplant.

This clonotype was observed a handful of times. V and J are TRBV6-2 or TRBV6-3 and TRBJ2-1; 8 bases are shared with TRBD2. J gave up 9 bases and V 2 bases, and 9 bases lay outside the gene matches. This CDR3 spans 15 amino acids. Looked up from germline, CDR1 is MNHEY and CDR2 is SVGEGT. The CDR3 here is CASSYASGGRGEQFF. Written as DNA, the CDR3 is TGTGCCAGCAGTTACGCCTCGGGGGGGCGCGGTGAGCAGTTCTTC.

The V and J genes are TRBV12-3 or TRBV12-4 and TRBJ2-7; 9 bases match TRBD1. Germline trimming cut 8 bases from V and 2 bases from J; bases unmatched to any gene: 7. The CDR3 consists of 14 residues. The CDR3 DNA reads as TGTGCCAGCGCGGCCGGGACAGGGACCTACGAGCAGTACTTC. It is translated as CASAAGTGTYEQYF.

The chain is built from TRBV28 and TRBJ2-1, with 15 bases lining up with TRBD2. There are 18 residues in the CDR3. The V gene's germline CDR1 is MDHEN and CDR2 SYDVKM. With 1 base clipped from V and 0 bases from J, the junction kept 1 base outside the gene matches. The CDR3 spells CASSLLGLAGGSYNEQFF. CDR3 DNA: TGTGCCAGCAGTTTATTGGGACTAGCGGGGGGCTCCTACAATGAGCAGTTCTTC.

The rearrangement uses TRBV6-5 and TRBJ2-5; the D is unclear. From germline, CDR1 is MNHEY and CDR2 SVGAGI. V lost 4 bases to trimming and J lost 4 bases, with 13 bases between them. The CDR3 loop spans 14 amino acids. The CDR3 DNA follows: TGTGCCAGCAGTTCCCAACGGTGGGGAGAGACCCAGTACTTC. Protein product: CASSSQRWGETQYF.

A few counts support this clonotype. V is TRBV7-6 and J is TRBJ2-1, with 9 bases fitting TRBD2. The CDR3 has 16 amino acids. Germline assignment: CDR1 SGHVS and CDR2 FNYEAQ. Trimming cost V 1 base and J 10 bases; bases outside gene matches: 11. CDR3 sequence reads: CASSLVLAGLFLEQFF. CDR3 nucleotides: TGTGCCAGCAGCTTAGTCCTAGCGGGACTGTTTTTAGAGCAGTTCTTC.

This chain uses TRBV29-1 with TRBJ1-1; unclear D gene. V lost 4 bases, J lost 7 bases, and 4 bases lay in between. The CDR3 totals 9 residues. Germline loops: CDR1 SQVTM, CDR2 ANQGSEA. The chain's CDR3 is CSVGVEAFF. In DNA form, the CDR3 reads TGCAGCGTTGGGGTTGAAGCTTTCTTT.

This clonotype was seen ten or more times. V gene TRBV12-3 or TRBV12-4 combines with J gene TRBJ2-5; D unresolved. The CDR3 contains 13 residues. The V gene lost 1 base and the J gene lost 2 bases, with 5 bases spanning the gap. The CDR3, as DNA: TGTGCCAGCAGTTTAGGAGGACAAGAGACCCAGTACTTC. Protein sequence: CASSLGGQETQYF.

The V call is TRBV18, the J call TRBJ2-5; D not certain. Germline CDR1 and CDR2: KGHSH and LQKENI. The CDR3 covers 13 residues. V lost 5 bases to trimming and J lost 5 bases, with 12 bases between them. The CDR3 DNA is TGTGCCAGCTCAGTGTCTAGAGGCGAGACCCAGTACTTC. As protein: CASSVSRGETQYF.

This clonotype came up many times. This CDR3 reads CASSQERDRYFYEQYF. The CDR3 DNA reads as TGTGCCAGCAGCCAAGAGAGAGACAGGTACTTCTACGAGCAGTACTTC. This sequence joins TRBV4-2 and TRBJ2-7; D is possibly TRBD1 (6 bases). The V end was cut by 0 bases, the J end by 3 bases, with 15 bases between. This CDR3 is built from 16 residues. Per germline, CDR1 LGHNA and CDR2 YNFKEQ.

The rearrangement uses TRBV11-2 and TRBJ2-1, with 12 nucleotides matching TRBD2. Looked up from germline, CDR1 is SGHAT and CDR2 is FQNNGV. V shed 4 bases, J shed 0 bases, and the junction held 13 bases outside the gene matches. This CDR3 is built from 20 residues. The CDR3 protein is CASSSRLAGAHSLSYNEQFF. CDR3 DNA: TGTGCCAGCAGCTCTCGACTAGCGGGGGCCCACTCACTCTCCTACAATGAGCAGTTCTTC.

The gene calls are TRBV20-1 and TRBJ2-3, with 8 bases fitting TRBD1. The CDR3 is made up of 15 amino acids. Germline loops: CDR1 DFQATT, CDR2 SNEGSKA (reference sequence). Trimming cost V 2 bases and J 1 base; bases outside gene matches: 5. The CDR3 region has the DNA TGCAGTGCTAGACCGGACAGGGCTCGCACAGATACGCAGTATTTT. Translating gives CSARPDRARTDTQYF.

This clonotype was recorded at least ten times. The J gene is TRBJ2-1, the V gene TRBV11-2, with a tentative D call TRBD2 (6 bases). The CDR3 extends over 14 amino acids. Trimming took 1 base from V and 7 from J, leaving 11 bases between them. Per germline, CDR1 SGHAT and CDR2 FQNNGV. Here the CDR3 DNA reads TGTGCCAGCAGCTTAGTCCTTGGGGGGAATGAGCAGTTCTTC. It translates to CASSLVLGGNEQFF.

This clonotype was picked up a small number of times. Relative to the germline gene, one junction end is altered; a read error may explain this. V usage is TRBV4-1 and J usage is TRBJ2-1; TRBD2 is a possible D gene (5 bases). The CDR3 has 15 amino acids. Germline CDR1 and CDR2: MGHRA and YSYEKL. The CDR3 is CASSQDVTNYYEQFF. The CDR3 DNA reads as TGCGCCAGCAGCCAAGACGTGACTAACTACTATGAGCAGTTCTTC.

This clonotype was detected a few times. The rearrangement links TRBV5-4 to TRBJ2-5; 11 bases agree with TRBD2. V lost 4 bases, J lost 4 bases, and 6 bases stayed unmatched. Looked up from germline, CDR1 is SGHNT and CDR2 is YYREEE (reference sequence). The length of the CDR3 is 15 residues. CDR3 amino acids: CASSAGLAGRETQYF. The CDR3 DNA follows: TGTGCCAGCAGCGCCGGACTAGCGGGTCGAGAGACCCAGTACTTC.

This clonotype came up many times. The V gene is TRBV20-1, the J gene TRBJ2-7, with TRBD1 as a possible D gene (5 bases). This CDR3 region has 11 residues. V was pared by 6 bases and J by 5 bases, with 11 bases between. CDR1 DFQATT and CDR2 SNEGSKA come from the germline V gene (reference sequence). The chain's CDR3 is CSAMRQNEQYF. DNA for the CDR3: TGCAGTGCCATGAGACAGAACGAGCAGTACTTC.

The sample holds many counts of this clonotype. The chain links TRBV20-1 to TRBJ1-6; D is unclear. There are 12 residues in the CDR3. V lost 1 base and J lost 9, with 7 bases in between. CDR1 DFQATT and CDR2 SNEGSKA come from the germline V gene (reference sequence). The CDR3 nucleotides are TGCAGTGCTAGAGGACCGGTTTCACCCCTCCACTTT. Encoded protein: CSARGPVSPLHF.

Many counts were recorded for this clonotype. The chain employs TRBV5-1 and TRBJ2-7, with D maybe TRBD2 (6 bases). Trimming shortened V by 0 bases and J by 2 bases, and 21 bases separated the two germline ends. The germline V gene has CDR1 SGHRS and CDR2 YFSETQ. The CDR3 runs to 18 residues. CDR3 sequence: CASSLGTGVAREPYEQYF. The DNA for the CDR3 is TGCGCCAGCAGCTTGGGAACTGGCGTTGCTCGGGAGCCCTACGAGCAGTACTTC.